This paragraph reports one T cell receptor (beta chain). Its specificity is not known. TCRdb re-derived calls from the reads in MiXCR, one entry per CDR3 protein. This sample has some 700,000 distinct CDR3 sequences; under 40% occur once, and the top ten carry around 2.6%. This sample was included in a study of T cell repertoires in cytomegalovirus infection. For the study at large: The public TCR beta signatures pointed to both CMV infection and matching HLA type. Study-level points and caveats: HLA-C-restricted CMV-specific TCR beta clonotypes were dominant in the ex vivo response. The cumulative frequency of public TCR beta families distinguished individuals who carried CMV together with the relevant HLA.

The germline V gene has CDR1 DFQATT and CDR2 SNEGSKA (reference sequence). This CDR3 is built from 15 residues. With 1 base removed from V and 2 bases from J, the gap between germline ends came to 12 bases. The receptor's source is a human donor in good health (CMV status not recorded). Some clones in this sample may be carry-over from other donors' samples. V and J are TRBV20-1 and TRBJ2-1; D gene unclear. Sequencing was carried out using PBMCs. The CDR3 sequence: CSARAHVGPYNEQFF. In DNA, the CDR3 is TGCAGTGCTAGAGCCCACGTTGGTCCCTACAATGAGCAGTTCTTC.